The 24 T cell receptor beta chains in this list originate from one sample, sequenced in a study of T cells in Graves' hyperthyroidism and ophthalmopathy. Amplification yielded TCR beta CDR3 regions, with RNA transcripts as the source. First-round RT-PCR targeting the TCR CDR3 was performed with the HTBI primer set. TCRdb called the multiplex PCR reads again in MiXCR, with one record for every CDR3 protein. Among approximately 600,000 distinct CDR3 sequences listed, around 15% were seen once. Sample: blood. These receptors all come from a woman in her twenties or thirties with Graves' hyperthyroidism.

This clonotype was counted ten times or more. The chain combines TRBV15 with TRBJ2-1; the D is unclear. Germline CDR1 is LNHNV and CDR2 is YYDKDF (reference sequence). The CDR3 length is 17 residues. The germline V and J ends were trimmed by 0 bases and 4 bases, with 16 bases remaining between them. The CDR3 is CATSRDRRSPGYNEQFF. As DNA, the CDR3 is TGTGCCACCAGCAGAGATCGGAGATCGCCCGGATACAATGAGCAGTTCTTC.

This clonotype was found a few times. The chain has TRBV18 and TRBJ1-5; D is uncertain. The V end lost 3 bases, the J end lost 0 bases, and 12 bases lay between the germline ends. CDR1 is KGHSH, CDR2 LQKENI, per germline. The length of the CDR3 is 16 residues. The CDR3 region is CASSPLRQNSNQPQHF. CDR3 DNA: TGTGCCAGCTCACCGCTAAGGCAGAATAGCAATCAGCCCCAGCATTTT.

The V and J genes are TRBV6-5 and TRBJ2-3, with a weak D call TRBD2 (6 bases). From germline, CDR1 is MNHEY and CDR2 SVGAGI. The V gene lost 2 bases and the J gene lost 1 base, with 16 bases spanning the gap. The CDR3 extends over 17 amino acids. Written as DNA, the CDR3 is TGTGCCAGCAGTTACATTCCGGGACTCCATCGCACAGATACGCAGTATTTT. It encodes CASSYIPGLHRTDTQYF.

This clonotype was recorded a few times. The V call is TRBV29-1, the J call TRBJ2-5, with D perhaps given as TRBD1 or TRBD2 (5 bases each). Germline loops: CDR1 SQVTM, CDR2 ANQGSEA. Between the trimmed V and J ends, which lost 4 bases and 3 bases, there was a span of 9 bases. This CDR3 region has 12 residues. This CDR3 is CSVVLGEETQYF. The DNA for the CDR3 is TGCAGCGTTGTACTGGGGGAAGAGACCCAGTACTTC.

This clonotype was found many times. The rearrangement joins TRBV20-1 to TRBJ1-1, with 9 bases lining up with TRBD1. The CDR3 sequence is 13 residues long. V shed 5 bases, J shed 4 bases, and the junction held 5 bases outside the gene matches. Germline loops: CDR1 DFQATT, CDR2 SNEGSKA (reference sequence). For the CDR3, the DNA is TGCAGTGCTGGACAGGGGAAGGTCACTGAAGCTTTCTTT. Protein product: CSAGQGKVTEAFF.

This chain connects TRBV28 to TRBJ2-3, with D perhaps TRBD2 (5 bases). The CDR3 is made up of 12 amino acids. V was clipped by 8 bases and J by 11 bases, with 17 bases between them. Germline V gives CDR1 MDHEN, CDR2 SYDVKM. The CDR3 spells CASGPLAILQYF. The CDR3, as DNA: TGTGCCAGCGGCCCTTTAGCGATCCTGCAGTATTTT. Full variable domain (rest looked up from reference TRBV28 and TRBJ2-3): DVKVTQSSRYLVKRTGEKVFLECVQDMDHENMFWYRQDPGLGLRLIYFSYDVKMKEKGDIPEGYSVSREKKERFSLILESASTNQTSMYLCASGPLAILQYFGPGTRLTVL.

In its sample, this clonotype was seen a few times. CDR3 DNA: TGTGCCTGGAGTACGGACAGGGGGAACACTGAAGCTTTCTTT. The encoded protein is CAWSTDRGNTEAFF. V and J are TRBV30 and TRBJ1-1, with 9 nucleotides matching TRBD1. J was trimmed by 1 base and V by 2 bases; bases with no gene match: 2. Germline V gives CDR1 GTSNPN, CDR2 SVGIG (reference sequence). The CDR3 covers 14 residues.

This clonotype has at least ten counts. V is TRBV28 and J is TRBJ1-1; D unclear. The CDR3 runs 11 residues. Trimming stripped 1 base from V and 10 bases from J, with 7 bases between. Germline V CDR1 and CDR2: MDHEN, SYDVKM. The CDR3: CASSLSRVAFF. The CDR3, as DNA: TGTGCCAGCAGTTTATCGCGCGTAGCTTTCTTT.

The chain employs TRBV4-2 and TRBJ2-7; no definite D call. The V and J ends lost 3 bases and 0 bases respectively, with 18 bases between them. Germline V gene data show CDR1 as LGHNA and CDR2 as YNFKEQ. CDR3 length equals 17 residues. The CDR3 bases are TGTGCCAGCAGCCATTCATCTTTGACCGCGAGCTCCTACGAGCAGTACTTC. The encoded protein is CASSHSSLTASSYEQYF.

A word on this clonotype: The junction departs from the called germline gene at one end, perhaps through a read error. The V gene is TRBV18, the J gene TRBJ2-6, with D perhaps assigned TRBD1 or TRBD2 (5 bases each). Looked up from germline, CDR1 is KGHSH and CDR2 is LQKENI. The CDR3 extends over 15 amino acids. CDR3 loop: CASSPDLSGANALTF. The DNA of the CDR3 is TGTGCCAGCTCACCGGACTTGTCTGGGGCCAACGCCCTGACTTTC.

The chain carries TRBV6-1 and TRBJ2-3; TRBD1 matches at 9 bases. V gave up 9 bases and J gave up 5 bases; unmatched junction bases: 9. CDR1 is MNHNS, CDR2 SASEGT, per germline. The CDR3 extends over 14 amino acids. The CDR3 DNA reads as TGTGCCAGTTCTCTTACAGGGGGCAAAGATACGCAGTATTTT. It is translated as CASSLTGGKDTQYF.

Only a few counts were recorded for this clonotype. A read error may be the cause here, since a much bigger clone is one base away. The chain links TRBV20-1 to TRBJ2-1; 7 bases agree with TRBD2. Germline V gene sequence: CDR1 DFQATT, CDR2 SNEGSKA (reference sequence). V gave up 3 bases and J gave up 10 bases; unmatched junction bases: 9. This CDR3 region has 13 residues. The CDR3 spells CSASDGGSGEQFF. The CDR3 nucleotides read TGCAGTGCTAGCGATGGCGGGAGCGGCGAGCAGTTCTTC.

This clonotype was counted ten times or more. The rearrangement links TRBV28 to TRBJ2-7, with D maybe TRBD2 (5 bases). CDR1 and CDR2 from the germline V gene are MDHEN and SYDVKM. V was cut by 3 bases and J by 0 bases, with 15 bases left in between. The CDR3 has 16 amino acids. As DNA, the CDR3 is TGTGCCAGCAGTTTCACGCTTCGGGGTCTCTCCTACGAGCAGTACTTC. This sequence encodes CASSFTLRGLSYEQYF.

There are many counts of this clonotype. The chain couples TRBV18 to TRBJ1-1; tentatively, D is TRBD1 (6 bases). The CDR3 length is 16 residues. Germline V gives CDR1 KGHSH, CDR2 LQKENI. V shed 2 bases and J shed 6 bases, with 19 bases lying between them. The CDR3 is CASSPSSTGAGAEAFF. The CDR3, as DNA: TGTGCCAGCTCACCATCATCAACGGGGGCAGGCGCTGAAGCTTTCTTT.

This clonotype has just a few counts. V is TRBV4-1 and J is TRBJ1-2; D uncertain. Germline CDR1 reads MGHRA; CDR2 reads YSYEKL. The V gene lost 2 bases and the J gene lost 4 bases, with 14 bases spanning the gap. The CDR3 length is 15 residues. This CDR3 reads CASSQFPPVGYGYTF. The CDR3 region has the DNA TGCGCCAGCAGCCAATTTCCCCCGGTCGGCTATGGCTACACCTTC.

CDR3: CASGPGQGLPPGELFF. CDR3 coding DNA: TGTGCTAGTGGTCCGGGACAGGGCCTCCCTCCGGGGGAGCTGTTTTTT. The chain couples TRBV12-5 to TRBJ2-2, with TRBD1 matching over 9 bases. Germline V gene data show CDR1 as LGHNT and CDR2 as FRNRAP. The trim removed 5 bases at V and 8 bases at J, leaving 12 bases unmatched. CDR3 length: 16 amino acids.

This clonotype was found a few times. The gene calls are TRBV7-2 and TRBJ1-3; D gene uncertain. Trimming removed 4 bases at V and 4 bases at J, with 14 bases between. This CDR3 is built from 15 residues. The germline gives CDR1 SGHTA, CDR2 FQGNSA. Here the CDR3 DNA reads TGTGCCAGCAGCTACCAACGGGTGGCCGGAAACACCATATATTTT. Amino acid sequence: CASSYQRVAGNTIYF.

The rearrangement joins TRBV20-1 to TRBJ2-4; D is possibly TRBD2 (5 bases). In germline, CDR1 is DFQATT, CDR2 SNEGSKA (reference sequence). CDR3 length: 14 amino acids. CDR3 DNA sequence: TGCAGCGTAAGTGGATCCGCGGGCAAAAACATTCAGTACTTC. It specifies CSVSGSAGKNIQYF.

This clonotype was recorded a few times. This rearrangement joins TRBV30 to TRBJ1-3; possible D gene TRBD1, 6 bases. Between the trimmed V and J ends, which lost 0 bases and 3 bases, there was a span of 12 bases. Germline V gene data show CDR1 as GTSNPN and CDR2 as SVGIG (reference sequence). The CDR3 covers 15 residues. The CDR3 region has the DNA TGTGCCTGGAGTGTAACGGGGGCCCATGGAAACACCATATATTTT. This encodes CAWSVTGAHGNTIYF.

This clonotype was observed a few times. The chain joins TRBV6-2 or TRBV6-3 to TRBJ1-3; D ambiguous. This CDR3 is built from 14 residues. Trimming took 7 bases from V and 0 from J, leaving 10 bases between them. Germline CDR1 MNHEY, CDR2 SVGEGT. DNA for the CDR3: TGTGCCAGCACTCGGGGAGACTCTGGAAACACCATATATTTT. Translating it yields CASTRGDSGNTIYF.

The gene calls are TRBV12-5 and TRBJ1-1; D remains ambiguous. Germline lookup yields CDR1 LGHNT and CDR2 FRNRAP. The V and J ends lost 6 bases and 4 bases respectively, with 12 bases between them. The CDR3 covers 13 residues. The CDR3 is CASGKREGTEAFF. CDR3 coding DNA: TGTGCTAGTGGCAAAAGGGAGGGCACTGAAGCTTTCTTT.

This chain connects TRBV5-1 to TRBJ2-7; TRBD2 matches at 7 bases. The CDR3 has 14 residues. With 4 bases clipped from V and 0 bases from J, the junction kept 4 bases outside the gene matches. Germline V gives CDR1 SGHRS, CDR2 YFSETQ. The CDR3 nucleotides read TGCGCCAGCAGCGGCGGGAGTGTCTCCTACGAGCAGTACTTC. It translates to CASSGGSVSYEQYF.

The sample holds many counts of this clonotype. The chain couples TRBV28 to TRBJ2-3; D may be TRBD2 (6 bases). The V end was cut by 7 bases, the J end by 3 bases, with 11 bases between. The CDR3 has 13 amino acids. Germline V gene sequence: CDR1 MDHEN, CDR2 SYDVKM. The CDR3 here is CASTGGDTDTQYF. In DNA form, the CDR3 reads TGTGCCAGCACCGGGGGTGATACAGATACGCAGTATTTT. Full variable domain (rest looked up from reference TRBV28 and TRBJ2-3): DVKVTQSSRYLVKRTGEKVFLECVQDMDHENMFWYRQDPGLGLRLIYFSYDVKMKEKGDIPEGYSVSREKKERFSLILESASTNQTSMYLCASTGGDTDTQYFGPGTRLTVL.

This clonotype appeared many times. The chain combines TRBV5-1 with TRBJ2-3; maybe TRBD1 (5 bases). Germline CDR1 and CDR2: SGHRS and YFSETQ. CDR3 size: 14 residues. Trimming took off 1 base at V and 1 base at J, with 7 bases between the two ends. In nucleotides, the CDR3 is TGCGCCAGCAGCTTGTACAGGCGCACAGATACGCAGTATTTT. This gives the protein CASSLYRRTDTQYF.